This TCR beta chain was observed in a study of blood T cells in healthy people across ages. On this clonotype: Its antigen remains unknown.

For the second PCR, which ran for 7 to 11 cycles, a sample-barcoded 5' primer and a J-beta primer mix were used. Each cDNA molecule, via a template-switch adaptor with 12 random nucleotides, was tagged. TCRdb re-derived calls from the 5' RACE reads in MiXCR, one entry per CDR3 protein. This table holds about 1.4 million distinct CDR3 sequences, roughly 60% found once. Isolation of PBMCs gave at least 7 million cells per sample. Study-level findings and limits: Per million T cells, TCR beta diversity dropped roughly linearly as age increased. Aged donors had fewer naive CD4+ cells and lower diversity than long-lived donors.

The germline CDR1 and CDR2 sequences are LGHNA and YSLEER. This CDR3 region has 15 residues. V dropped 1 base and J dropped 5 bases, with 12 bases sitting between them. Sequencing was done on a sample of blood. This chain connects TRBV4-3 to TRBJ2-1, with D perhaps matching TRBD1 or TRBD2 (5 bases each). The receptor was isolated from a man younger than 35 in good health. The CDR3 DNA reads as TGCGCCAGCAGCCAAGCGGGGCAATTAAACAATGAGCAGTTCTTC. This codes for CASSQAGQLNNEQFF.